These T cell receptor beta chains were read from a single sample in a study of cytomegalovirus exposure and HLA in healthy donors. Measured with immunoSEQ multiplex PCR; TCRdb has only the in-frame clones, and not every one. The repertoire consists of 55,000 to 75,000 clones, with 65% to 75% occurring once and the leading ten covering about 6.8%. Input material: PBMCs. These receptors all come from a man aged 30 to 45 in good health and CMV-seropositive. CDR3s leave out the opening cysteine and the closing phenylalanine or tryptophan.

V gene,CDR3 protein
TRBV27,ASSLSTRTGTQY
TRBV5-6,ASIDQGASTEAF
TRBV19,ASSPPGRETQY
TRBV28,ASSFRGKGEKLF
TRBV6-5,ASSSQAPNYGYT
TRBV6-1,ASSESTGLVYNEQF
TRBV28,ASSSPQGTSGELF
TRBV18,ASSPPASGEQY
TRBV5-1,ASGGDEDGAKNIQY
TRBV4-3,ASSPRGGETQY
TRBV10-3,AISESPGGADTQY
TRBV7-8,ASSPPGQGIGTQY
TRBV7-9,ASSLGTVREAF
TRBV7-3,ASSLGSGGSSDTQY